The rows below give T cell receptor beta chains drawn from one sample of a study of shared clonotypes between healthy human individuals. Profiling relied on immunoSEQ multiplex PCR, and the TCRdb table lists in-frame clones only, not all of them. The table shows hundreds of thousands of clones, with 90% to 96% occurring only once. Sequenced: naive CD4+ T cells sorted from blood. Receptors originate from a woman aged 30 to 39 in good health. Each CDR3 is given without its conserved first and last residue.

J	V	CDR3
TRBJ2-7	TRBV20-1	SARGVNEQY
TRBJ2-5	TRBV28	ASRGQGVETQY
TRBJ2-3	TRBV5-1	ASSGRLAGGPSTDTQY
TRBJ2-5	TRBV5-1	ASRLVVDRGEQY
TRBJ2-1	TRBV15	ATSRVMGNEQF
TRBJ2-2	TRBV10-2	ASKGEGVPTGELF
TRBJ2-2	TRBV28	ATRYWQITGELF
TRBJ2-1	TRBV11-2	ASSFSYNEQF
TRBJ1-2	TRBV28	ASSLNQGDPYT
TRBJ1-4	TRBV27	ASSPTATNEKLF
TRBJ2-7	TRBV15	ATSRGRTGEDEQY
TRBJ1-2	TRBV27	ASRNSDTGYGYT